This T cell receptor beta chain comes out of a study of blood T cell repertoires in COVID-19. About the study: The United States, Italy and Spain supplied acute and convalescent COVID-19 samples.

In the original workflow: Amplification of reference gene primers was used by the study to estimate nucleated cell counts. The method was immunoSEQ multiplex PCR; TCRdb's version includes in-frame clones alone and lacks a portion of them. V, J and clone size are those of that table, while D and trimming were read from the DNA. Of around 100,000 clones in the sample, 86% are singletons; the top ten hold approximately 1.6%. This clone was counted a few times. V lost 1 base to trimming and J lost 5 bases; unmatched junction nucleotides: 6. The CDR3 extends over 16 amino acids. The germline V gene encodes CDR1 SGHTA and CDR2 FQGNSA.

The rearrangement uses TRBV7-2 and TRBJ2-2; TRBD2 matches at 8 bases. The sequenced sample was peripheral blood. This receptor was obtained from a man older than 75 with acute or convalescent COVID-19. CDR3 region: CASSLDQASGTGELFF. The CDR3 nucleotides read TGTGCCAGCAGCTTAGATCAGGCTAGCGGGACCGGGGAGCTGTTTTTT.